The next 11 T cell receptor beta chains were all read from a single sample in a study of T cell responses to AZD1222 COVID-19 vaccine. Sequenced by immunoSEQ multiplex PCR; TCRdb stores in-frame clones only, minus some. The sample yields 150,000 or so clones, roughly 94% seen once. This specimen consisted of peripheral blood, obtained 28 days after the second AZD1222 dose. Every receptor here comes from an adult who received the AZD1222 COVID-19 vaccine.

The CDR3 region is CASSQGGQPQHF. For the CDR3, the DNA is TGTGCCAGCAGCCAAGGAGGACAGCCCCAGCATTTT. The chain combines TRBV4-2 with TRBJ1-5; D remains unclear. The CDR3 totals 12 residues. Germline CDR1 is LGHNA and CDR2 is YNFKEQ. Trimming removed 1 base from V and 7 bases from J, with 5 bases in between.

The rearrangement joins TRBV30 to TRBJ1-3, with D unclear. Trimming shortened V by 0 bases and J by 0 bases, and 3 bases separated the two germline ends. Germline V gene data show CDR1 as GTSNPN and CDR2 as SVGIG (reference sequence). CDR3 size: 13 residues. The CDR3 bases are TGTGCCTGGAGTGTACACTCTGGAAACACCATATATTTT. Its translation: CAWSVHSGNTIYF.

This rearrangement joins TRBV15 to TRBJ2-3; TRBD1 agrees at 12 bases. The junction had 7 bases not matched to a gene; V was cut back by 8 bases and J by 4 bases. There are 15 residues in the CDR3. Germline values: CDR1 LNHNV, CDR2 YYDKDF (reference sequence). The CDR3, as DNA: TGTGCCACCTCCACCGGGACAGGGGGCGCAGATACGCAGTATTTT. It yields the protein CATSTGTGGADTQYF.

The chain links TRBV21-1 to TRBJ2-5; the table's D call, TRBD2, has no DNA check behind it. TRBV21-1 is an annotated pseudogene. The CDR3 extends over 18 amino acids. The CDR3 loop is CASSKVVVAGGHQETQYF. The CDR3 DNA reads TGTGCCAGCAGCAAAGTGGTGGTAGCGGGAGGGCATCAAGAGACCCAGTACTTC.

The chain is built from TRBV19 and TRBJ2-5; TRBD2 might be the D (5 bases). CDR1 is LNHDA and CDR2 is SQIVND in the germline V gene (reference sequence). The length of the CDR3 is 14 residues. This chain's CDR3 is CARLDSDYQETQYF. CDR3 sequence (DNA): TGTGCGAGATTGGATAGCGACTACCAAGAGACCCAGTACTTC.

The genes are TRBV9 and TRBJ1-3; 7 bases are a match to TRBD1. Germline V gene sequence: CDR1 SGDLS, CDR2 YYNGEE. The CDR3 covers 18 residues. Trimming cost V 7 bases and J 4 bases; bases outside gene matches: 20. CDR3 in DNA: TGTGCCAGCTCTTCTAAGCCAGAGACAGGGTTCTCCGGAAACACCATATATTTT. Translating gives CASSSKPETGFSGNTIYF.

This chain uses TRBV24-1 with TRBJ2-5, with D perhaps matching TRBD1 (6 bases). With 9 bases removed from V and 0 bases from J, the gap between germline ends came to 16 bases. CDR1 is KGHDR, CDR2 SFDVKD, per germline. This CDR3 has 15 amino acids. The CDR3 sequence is CATGGRGSHQETQYF. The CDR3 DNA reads TGTGCCACCGGGGGTAGGGGGAGCCACCAAGAGACCCAGTACTTC.

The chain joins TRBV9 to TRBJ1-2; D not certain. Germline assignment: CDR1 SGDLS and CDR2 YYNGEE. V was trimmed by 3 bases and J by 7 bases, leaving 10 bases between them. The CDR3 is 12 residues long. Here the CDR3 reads CASSEPPGGYTF. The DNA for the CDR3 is TGTGCCAGCAGCGAGCCCCCCGGTGGCTACACCTTC.

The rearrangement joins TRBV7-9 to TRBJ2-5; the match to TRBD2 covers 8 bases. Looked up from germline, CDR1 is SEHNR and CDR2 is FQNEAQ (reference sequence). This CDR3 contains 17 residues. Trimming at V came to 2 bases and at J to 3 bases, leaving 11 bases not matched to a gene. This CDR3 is CASSLRVTSGYEETQYF. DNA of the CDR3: TGTGCCAGCAGCTTAAGGGTCACTAGCGGCTACGAAGAGACCCAGTACTTC.

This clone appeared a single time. CDR3 coding DNA: TGTGCCACCGGTAGCGGAATGTACGAGCAGTACTTC. Translated: CATGSGMYEQYF. This sequence joins TRBV28 and TRBJ2-7; a possible D gene is TRBD2 (6 bases). The germline V gene has CDR1 MDHEN and CDR2 SYDVKM. There are 12 residues in the CDR3. Trimming took 10 bases from V and 4 from J, leaving 14 bases between them.

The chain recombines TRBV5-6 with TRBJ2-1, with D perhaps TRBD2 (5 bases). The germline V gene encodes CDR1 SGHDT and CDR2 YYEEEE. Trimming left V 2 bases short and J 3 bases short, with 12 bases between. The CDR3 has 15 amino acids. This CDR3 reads CASSFESGIYNEQFF. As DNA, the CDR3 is TGTGCCAGCAGCTTTGAAAGCGGAATCTACAATGAGCAGTTCTTC.